This entry features one TCR beta chain sequence. These data belong to a study of blood T cell repertoires in COVID-19. Per germline, CDR1 MGHRA and CDR2 YSYEKL. This CDR3 comprises 16 residues. V was shortened by 0 bases and J by 2 bases, with 11 bases between the two germline ends. Clones were read by immunoSEQ multiplex PCR, and TCRdb kept only the in-frame ones, dropping some. The top ten clones hold around 6.5% of a sample with 200,000 to 250,000 clones, around 83% of them seen once. The sequence was obtained from a woman between 40 and 55 years old who had recovered from COVID-19. Material for sequencing was PBMCs or T cells enriched from blood (not recorded which). The chain employs TRBV4-1 and TRBJ1-3, with D perhaps TRBD1 (5 bases). This CDR3 reads CASSQEGRAAGNTIYF. For the CDR3, the DNA is TGCGCCAGCAGCCAAGAGGGCAGGGCCGCTGGAAACACCATATATTTT.